These 27 T cell receptor beta chains were sequenced from one sample in a study of shared clonotypes between healthy human individuals. Generated by immunoSEQ multiplex PCR, the TCRdb table keeps only in-frame clones and is missing some. The sample lists 600,000 to 800,000 clones, approximately 77% seen once, with under 2% in the top ten. The sample taken for sequencing was memory CD4+ T cells sorted from blood. The sample's subset: CD45RA-negative fraction. The receptor set was obtained from a woman younger than 45 in good health.

Many counts were recorded for this clone. The chain carries TRBV5-4 and TRBJ2-1, with D possibly TRBD2 on 5 matching bases. The CDR3 extends over 15 amino acids. V lost 1 base and J 4 bases, leaving 12 bases between the germline ends. Germline CDR1 SGHNT, CDR2 YYREEE (reference sequence). In DNA, the CDR3 is TGTGCCAGCAGCTTGTCCATCGGGGAATACAATGAGCAGTTCTTC. This sequence encodes CASSLSIGEYNEQFF.

The chain uses TRBV5-1 and TRBJ1-5; D might be TRBD1 (6 bases). Germline values: CDR1 SGHRS, CDR2 YFSETQ. V lost 4 bases and J lost 0, with 11 bases in between. The CDR3 runs 15 residues. The CDR3 region is CASSPGHGSNQPQHF. CDR3 DNA: TGCGCCAGCAGCCCGGGACACGGTAGCAATCAGCCCCAGCATTTT. The full variable domain, rest sourced from reference TRBV5-1 and TRBJ1-5, is KAGVTQTPRYLIKTRGQQVTLSCSPISGHRSVSWYQQTPGQGLQFLFEYFSETQRNKGNFPGRFSGRQFSNSRSEMNVSTLELGDSALYLCASSPGHGSNQPQHFGDGTRLSIL.

V usage is TRBV5-6 and J usage is TRBJ1-2; D uncertain. The CDR3 length is 14 residues. Germline values: CDR1 SGHDT, CDR2 YYEEEE. Trimming left V 1 base short and J 4 bases short, with 11 bases between. CDR3 coding DNA: TGTGCCAGCAGCTTGCGTAGGGCTAGCTATGGCTACACCTTC. Protein sequence: CASSLRRASYGYTF.

This chain joins TRBV19 and TRBJ2-3; TRBD2 matches 14 bases. The J segment lost 5 bases and the V segment lost 5 bases, leaving 6 bases of the junction unmatched. The length of the CDR3 is 16 residues. Germline-derived CDR1 and CDR2 are LNHDA and SQIVND (reference sequence). CDR3 in amino acids: CASSETSGRAEDTQYF. The CDR3 nucleotides read TGTGCCAGTAGTGAGACTAGCGGGAGGGCCGAAGATACGCAGTATTTT.

The chain carries TRBV27 and TRBJ2-5, with 7 bases fitting TRBD1. The V and J ends lost 6 bases and 4 bases, in that order; junction bases with no gene match: 11. The germline V gene encodes CDR1 MNHEY and CDR2 SMNVEV (reference sequence). The CDR3 spans 15 residues. The CDR3 sequence is CASRGRGPGRETQYF. CDR3 coding DNA: TGTGCCAGCAGGGGAAGGGGGCCAGGGCGAGAGACCCAGTACTTC.

Concerning this clone itself: Other DNA variants within this sample encode the same CDR3. The chain combines TRBV28 with TRBJ1-1; 7 bases line up with TRBD1. V shed 3 bases, J shed 0 bases, and the junction held 4 bases outside the gene matches. The CDR3 length is 15 residues. The germline V gene has CDR1 MDHEN and CDR2 SYDVKM. The CDR3 here is CASSFPGQLNTEAFF. CDR3 nucleotides: TGTGCCAGCAGTTTCCCGGGACAGCTGAACACTGAAGCTTTCTTT.

CDR3 protein: CASSDATGVYGYTF. As DNA, the CDR3 is TGTGCCAGCAGTGACGCTACAGGGGTCTACGGCTACACCTTC. The chain uses TRBV28 and TRBJ1-2; TRBD1 agrees at 7 bases. Trimming removed 5 bases from V and 8 bases from J; junction bases left unmatched: 11. The germline V gene has CDR1 MDHEN and CDR2 SYDVKM. This CDR3 has 14 residues.

This clone was detected once. CDR3 loop: CASSAIYEQFF. For the CDR3, the DNA is TGTGCCAGCAGTGCGATTTATGAGCAGTTCTTC. J is TRBJ2-1 and V is TRBV2; no firm D call. V lost 4 bases and J lost 8, with 6 bases in between. The germline V gene encodes CDR1 SNHLY and CDR2 FYNNEI. The CDR3 sequence is 11 residues long.

The CDR3 loop is CASSPKGGGYNEQFF. Written as DNA, the CDR3 is TGTGCCAGCAGCCCCAAGGGTGGGGGTTACAATGAGCAGTTCTTC. The V gene is TRBV7-9, the J gene TRBJ2-1; either TRBD1 or TRBD2 may supply D (5 bases each). Trimming stripped 5 bases from V and 4 bases from J, with 15 bases between. The CDR3 loop spans 15 amino acids. CDR1 and CDR2 (germline): SEHNR, FQNEAQ (reference sequence).

This clone was seen only a few times. The V gene is TRBV19, the J gene TRBJ1-5; TRBD1 might be the D (5 bases). The germline CDR1 and CDR2 sequences are LNHDA and SQIVND (reference sequence). The CDR3 totals 18 residues. V gave up 4 bases and J gave up 5 bases, with 24 bases separating them. The CDR3 DNA is TGTGCCAGTAGTACGAACCAGTGGGGCACAGCCCAGGATCAGCCCCAGCATTTT. Translating gives CASSTNQWGTAQDQPQHF.

The rearrangement uses TRBV7-2 and TRBJ2-1, with D possibly being TRBD2 (7 bases). This CDR3 is built from 13 residues. V lost 3 bases, J lost 8 bases, and 11 bases lay in between. From germline, CDR1 is SGHTA and CDR2 FQGNSA. The CDR3 DNA is TGTGCCAGCAGCTTTCGGGGGGCCGATGAGCAGTTCTTC. Protein sequence: CASSFRGADEQFF.

Concerning this clone: This sample includes further DNA sequences coding for the same CDR3. The chain is built from TRBV9 and TRBJ1-4; D might be TRBD1 (5 bases). There are 15 residues in the CDR3. V was cut by 4 bases and J by 8 bases, with 18 bases left in between. The germline V gene encodes CDR1 SGDLS and CDR2 YYNGEE. CDR3 region: CASSPGTGGGEKLFF. In nucleotides, the CDR3 is TGTGCCAGCAGCCCAGGGACGGGTGGAGGGGAAAAACTGTTTTTT.

J is TRBJ2-1 and V is TRBV6-1; 7 bases are shared with TRBD2. Losses at the gene ends were 2 bases for V and 5 bases for J; bases not matched to a gene: 0. CDR3 size: 13 residues. Germline loops: CDR1 MNHNS, CDR2 SASEGT. CDR3 sequence reads: CASSERGDNEQFF. The CDR3 nucleotides are TGTGCCAGCAGTGAACGGGGGGACAATGAGCAGTTCTTC.

This rearrangement joins TRBV28 to TRBJ1-5; the match to TRBD1 covers 8 bases. Germline assignment: CDR1 MDHEN and CDR2 SYDVKM. The length of the CDR3 is 13 residues. V lost 3 bases and J lost 8; bases outside the gene matches: 3. The CDR3 loop reads CASSFRGPKPQHF. In DNA, the CDR3 is TGTGCCAGCAGTTTCAGGGGGCCGAAGCCCCAGCATTTT.

Concerning this clone itself: This sample also contains other DNA sequences that code for the same CDR3. The V and J genes are TRBV18 and TRBJ2-1; 12 bases agree with TRBD2. V shed 3 bases, J shed 9 bases, and the junction held 9 bases outside the gene matches. This CDR3 is 16 amino acids long. The germline V gene has CDR1 KGHSH and CDR2 LQKENI. As DNA, the CDR3 is TGTGCCAGCTCACCGGGTTGGCTAGCGGGAGGGGCTGAGCAGTTCTTC. This translates into CASSPGWLAGGAEQFF.

The chain combines TRBV5-4 with TRBJ2-1; D is undetermined. Trimming left V 6 bases short and J 8 bases short, with 9 bases between. There are 11 residues in the CDR3. Germline assignment: CDR1 SGHNT and CDR2 YYREEE (reference sequence). The CDR3 region has the DNA TGTGCCAGCACCTATAGAGATGAGCAGTTCTTC. Encoded protein: CASTYRDEQFF.

This clone was detected a few times. Its ends do not fully match the called genes, so a read error is possible. The V gene is TRBV2, the J gene TRBJ1-1; D gene uncertain. Germline CDR1 is SNHLY and CDR2 is FYNNEI. CDR3 size: 12 residues. The CDR3 protein is CASGERHTLAFF. The CDR3 nucleotides are TGTGCCAGCGGTGAGAGACACACCTTAGCTTTCTTT.

V is TRBV6-1 and J is TRBJ2-3, with D possibly matching TRBD2 (6 bases). This CDR3 region has 14 residues. CDR1 MNHNS and CDR2 SASEGT come from the germline V gene. With 0 bases removed from V and 3 bases from J, the gap between germline ends came to 7 bases. CDR3 nucleotides: TGTGCCAGCAGTGAAGCGACTAGGACAGATACGCAGTATTTT. Its translation is CASSEATRTDTQYF.

The genes are TRBV5-4 and TRBJ2-3; D could derive from TRBD1 or TRBD2 (5 bases each). Deletions cut 2 bases from V and 9 bases from J, with 10 bases between. The CDR3 loop spans 12 amino acids. The germline CDR1 and CDR2 sequences are SGHNT and YYREEE (reference sequence). CDR3 sequence: CASSFGEGTQYF. The CDR3 nucleotides read TGTGCCAGCAGCTTTGGCGAGGGGACGCAGTATTTT.

This clone was detected only a few times. This sequence joins TRBV11-3 and TRBJ2-2; possible D gene TRBD2, 6 bases. Germline loops: CDR1 SGHNT, CDR2 YENEEA. The CDR3 consists of 16 residues. V was shortened by 4 bases and J by 1 base, with 13 bases between the two germline ends. The DNA for the CDR3 is TGTGCCAGCAGCTCAGCGGAGGGAAGGAACACCGGGGAGCTGTTTTTT. This sequence encodes CASSSAEGRNTGELFF.

Turning to this clone: The sample holds other DNA sequences that translate to the same CDR3. The chain recombines TRBV5-1 with TRBJ2-1; no firm D call. Germline values: CDR1 SGHRS, CDR2 YFSETQ. The CDR3 runs 14 residues. V was clipped by 0 bases and J by 4 bases, with 8 bases between them. The CDR3 is CASSLAGSYNEQFF. In DNA form, the CDR3 reads TGCGCCAGCAGCTTGGCCGGGTCATACAATGAGCAGTTCTTC.

The chain has TRBV9 and TRBJ2-2, with a possible D match to TRBD1 (6 bases). Germline V gene lookup returns CDR1 SGDLS and CDR2 YYNGEE. The CDR3 runs to 15 residues. Trimming removed 5 bases from V and 2 bases from J, with 13 bases in between. The CDR3 region has the DNA TGTGCCAGCAGTACGGACAGCAGAAACACCGGGGAGCTGTTTTTT. It translates to CASSTDSRNTGELFF.

The V gene is TRBV13, the J gene TRBJ2-3; TRBD2 aligns across 10 bases. This CDR3 has 16 amino acids. Trimming took 3 bases from V and 8 from J; bases not matched to a gene: 11. Germline assignment: CDR1 PRHDT and CDR2 FYEKMQ (reference sequence). CDR3 coding DNA: TGTGCCAGCAGCTTTACCGGGACTAGCGCCTCGGGTACGCAGTATTTT. Amino acid sequence: CASSFTGTSASGTQYF.

V and J are TRBV29-1 and TRBJ1-2; 8 nucleotides match TRBD1. The germline gives CDR1 SQVTM, CDR2 ANQGSEA. J gave up 0 bases and V 7 bases, and 4 bases lay outside the gene matches. This CDR3 spans 13 amino acids. The CDR3 region is CSAAGQANYGYTF. The CDR3 region has the DNA TGCAGCGCCGCGGGACAGGCTAACTATGGCTACACCTTC.

As concerns this clone: The sample has other DNA sequences that encode this CDR3 too. The chain is built from TRBV18 and TRBJ2-5; no clear D gene. The CDR3 loop spans 12 amino acids. V dropped 0 bases and J dropped 5 bases, with 4 bases sitting between them. The germline gives CDR1 KGHSH, CDR2 LQKENI. The CDR3: CASSPPGETQYF. The CDR3 DNA reads TGTGCCAGCTCACCACCCGGCGAGACCCAGTACTTC.

V gene TRBV2 combines with J gene TRBJ2-7; weak D call: TRBD2 (5 bases). This CDR3 contains 14 residues. The germline V and J ends were trimmed by 10 bases and 0 bases, with 16 bases remaining between them. Germline CDR1 and CDR2: SNHLY and FYNNEI. The CDR3 sequence: CATKWTPSSYEQYF. For the CDR3, the DNA is TGTGCCACCAAGTGGACTCCTAGCTCCTACGAGCAGTACTTC.

This clone has just a few counts. The chain has TRBV2 and TRBJ1-5, with D unclear. The germline V and J ends were trimmed by 6 bases and 4 bases, with 13 bases remaining between them. The CDR3 covers 14 residues. CDR1 SNHLY and CDR2 FYNNEI come from the germline V gene. The CDR3 bases are TGTGCCAGCAGGGAGGGTTATCGGAATCAGCCCCAGCATTTT. Amino acid sequence: CASREGYRNQPQHF.